This T cell receptor (beta chain) is drawn from a study of blood T cell repertoires in COVID-19. Study in general: COVID-19 samples, acute and convalescent, were from the United States, Italy and Spain. PBMCs, B-cell-depleted T cells, or T cells provided the cDNA or gDNA that made up the material.

Authors' methods: Reference gene primer amplification in the assay estimated nucleated cell counts. Sequencing was performed with immunoSEQ multiplex PCR; in TCRdb, only in-frame clones are kept and a portion is missing. The V and J calls and the clone size are those of that table, but D and trimming were determined from the DNA. Counted here are tens of thousands of clones, around 79% occurring once; the ten biggest clones make up under 3.5%. The germline V gene encodes CDR1 SQVTM and CDR2 ANQGSEA. This CDR3 is built from 14 residues. The chain couples TRBV29-1 to TRBJ1-1, with D possibly being TRBD1 (6 bases). This sequence was found in a man aged 55 to 70 with acute or convalescent COVID-19. Sequencing was done on a sample of peripheral blood. CDR3 nucleotides: TGCGCCATTATCGGACAGAGTAGTAACACTGAAGCTTTCTTT. Its protein product is CAIIGQSSNTEAFF.